The next 5 T cell receptor beta chains were all read from a single sample in a study of T cell repertoires in cytomegalovirus infection. TCRdb re-derived calls from the reads in MiXCR, one entry per CDR3 protein. The data hold some 6,100 distinct CDR3 sequences, with around 50% observed a single time. Antigens for these TCRs are unknown. The sequenced material came from PBMCs, sequenced either directly or after in vitro stimulation (not recorded which). Receptors were obtained from a human donor in good health (CMV status not recorded). Some clones in this sample may be carry-over from other donors' samples.

The CDR3 here is CASSQERPGVTQYF. Written as DNA, the CDR3 is TGTGCCAGCAGCCAAGAACGGCCGGGAGTGACGCAGTATTTT. The V and J genes are TRBV4-2 and TRBJ2-3, with a weak D call TRBD2 (6 bases). This CDR3 region has 14 residues. V lost 0 bases and J lost 9, with 13 bases in between. Germline-derived CDR1 and CDR2 are LGHNA and YNFKEQ.

A remark on this clonotype: Mismatch with germline at one junction end may stem from a read error. V gene TRBV6-2 or TRBV6-3 combines with J gene TRBJ1-1, with D uncertain. Germline CDR1 and CDR2: MNHEY and SVGEGT. This CDR3 is 14 amino acids long. The CDR3, as DNA: TGTGCCAGCATTGCCCCAGAACCGAACACTGAAGCGTTCTTT. This translates into CASIAPEPNTEAFF.

The rearrangement uses TRBV6-2 or TRBV6-3 and TRBJ2-7; D ambiguous. The CDR3 covers 12 residues. CDR1 MNHEY and CDR2 SVGEGT come from the germline V gene. V was shortened by 2 bases and J by 12 bases, with 14 bases between the two germline ends. The CDR3 DNA follows: TGTGCCAGCAGTTACCCACCTCAAGAGACGTACTTC. The encoded protein is CASSYPPQETYF.

Comments on this clonotype: The junction differs from germline at one of its ends, possibly a read error. CDR3 in DNA: TGTGCCATCAGTGAGTCGGAACAGGGGAGGGACGAGACTAGCAATCCGCCCCAGCATTTT. Its translation: CAISESEQGRDETSNPPQHF. This chain connects TRBV10-3 to TRBJ1-5; TRBD1 aligns across 7 bases. This CDR3 comprises 20 residues. CDR1 is ENHRY, CDR2 SYGVKD, per germline.

The CDR3 is CASSSMGGVNGPQHF. The CDR3 region has the DNA TGTGCCAGCAGTTCTATGGGCGGAGTTAACGGGCCCCAGCATTTT. The gene calls are TRBV28 and TRBJ1-5; D unresolved. Deletions cut 4 bases from V and 9 bases from J, with 19 bases between. The V gene's germline CDR1 is MDHEN and CDR2 SYDVKM. The length of the CDR3 is 15 residues.